These 7 T cell receptor beta chains were all obtained from the same sample, sequenced in a study of blood T cell repertoires in COVID-19. Some clones are missing from TCRdb's copy, which holds only in-frame ones; the method was immunoSEQ multiplex PCR. The data show fewer than 90,000 clones, approximately 80% seen once. The sequencing sample was made of peripheral blood. The source of these receptors is a human donor in a cohort sampled during active COVID-19.

The rearrangement links TRBV4-2 to TRBJ2-1; the match to TRBD1 covers 7 bases. The J segment lost 10 bases and the V segment lost 3 bases, leaving 9 bases of the junction unmatched. The CDR3 runs to 14 residues. Germline V lookup: CDR1 LGHNA, CDR2 YNFKEQ. In DNA, the CDR3 is TGTGCCAGCAGCCACCCCCAAGGGGGCGAGGAGCAGTTCTTC. The encoded protein is CASSHPQGGEEQFF.

The chain recombines TRBV6-2 or TRBV6-3 with TRBJ2-4; D perhaps matches TRBD2 (6 bases). V lost 5 bases to trimming and J lost 0 bases, with 14 bases between them. Germline V gives CDR1 MNHEY, CDR2 SVGEGT. CDR3 length: 16 amino acids. The CDR3 spells CASSKWEAIAKNIQYF. In DNA, the CDR3 is TGTGCCAGCAGTAAATGGGAGGCGATAGCCAAAAACATTCAGTACTTC.

This chain links TRBV5-6 with TRBJ1-1, with TRBD1 matching 12 bases. Germline V lookup: CDR1 SGHDT, CDR2 YYEEEE. With 5 bases clipped from V and 1 base from J, the junction kept 6 bases outside the gene matches. This CDR3 contains 16 residues. CDR3 residues: CASRAGTGGSNTEAFF. The CDR3 coding sequence is TGTGCCAGCAGGGCCGGGACAGGGGGCTCGAACACTGAAGCTTTCTTT.

The rearrangement uses TRBV28 and TRBJ2-7, with D possibly being TRBD1 (6 bases). This CDR3 has 14 amino acids. Trimming left V 10 bases short and J 1 base short, with 17 bases between. CDR1 is MDHEN and CDR2 is SYDVKM in the germline V gene. CDR3 protein: CATLVSRGSYEQYF. CDR3 nucleotides: TGTGCCACCCTAGTTTCGAGGGGGTCCTACGAGCAGTACTTC.

The J gene is TRBJ2-5, the V gene TRBV5-1, with 8 bases lining up with TRBD2. The CDR3 contains 17 residues. The ends lost 4 bases at V and 4 bases at J; junction bases unmatched: 15. Germline loops: CDR1 SGHRS, CDR2 YFSETQ. The CDR3 here is CASSPTGGSGGGETQYF. As DNA, the CDR3 is TGCGCCAGCAGCCCCACGGGGGGAAGCGGGGGTGGAGAGACCCAGTACTTC.

This clone was seen just once. This chain joins TRBV5-8 and TRBJ1-2; 10 bases match TRBD1. The CDR3 runs to 15 residues. Trimming at V came to 4 bases and at J to 4 bases, leaving 7 bases not matched to a gene. Germline V gives CDR1 SGHTS, CDR2 YDEGEE. CDR3: CASSPTGGFSYGYTF. CDR3 DNA sequence: TGTGCCAGCAGCCCGACAGGGGGCTTCAGCTATGGCTACACCTTC. Full variable domain (outside the CDR3, taken from reference TRBV5-8 and TRBJ1-2): EAGVTQSPTHLIKTRGQQATLRCSPISGHTSVYWYQQALGLGLQFLLWYDEGEERNRGNFPPRFSGRQFPNYSSELNVNALELEDSALYLCASSPTGGFSYGYTFGSGTRLTVV.

The chain uses TRBV6-4 and TRBJ2-1; 10 bases match TRBD2. Losses at the gene ends were 4 bases for V and 3 bases for J; bases not matched to a gene: 3. Germline loops: CDR1 MRHNA, CDR2 SNTAGT. The CDR3 has 15 residues. The CDR3, as DNA: TGTGCCAGCAGTGTCACTAGCGGGGTCTACAATGAGCAGTTCTTC. Encoded protein: CASSVTSGVYNEQFF.